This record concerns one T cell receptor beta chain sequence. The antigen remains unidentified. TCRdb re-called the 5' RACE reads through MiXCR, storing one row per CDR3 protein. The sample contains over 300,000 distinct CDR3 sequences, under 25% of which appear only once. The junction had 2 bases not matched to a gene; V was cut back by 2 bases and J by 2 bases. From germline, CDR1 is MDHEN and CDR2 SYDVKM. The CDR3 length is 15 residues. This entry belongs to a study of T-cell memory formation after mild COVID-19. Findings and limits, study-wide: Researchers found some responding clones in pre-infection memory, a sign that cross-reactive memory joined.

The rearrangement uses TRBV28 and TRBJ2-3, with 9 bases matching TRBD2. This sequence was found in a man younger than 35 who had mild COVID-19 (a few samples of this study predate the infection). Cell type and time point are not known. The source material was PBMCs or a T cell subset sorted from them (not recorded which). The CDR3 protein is CASSLAGGHTDTQYF. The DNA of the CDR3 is TGTGCCAGCAGTTTAGCGGGGGGGCACACAGATACGCAGTATTTT.